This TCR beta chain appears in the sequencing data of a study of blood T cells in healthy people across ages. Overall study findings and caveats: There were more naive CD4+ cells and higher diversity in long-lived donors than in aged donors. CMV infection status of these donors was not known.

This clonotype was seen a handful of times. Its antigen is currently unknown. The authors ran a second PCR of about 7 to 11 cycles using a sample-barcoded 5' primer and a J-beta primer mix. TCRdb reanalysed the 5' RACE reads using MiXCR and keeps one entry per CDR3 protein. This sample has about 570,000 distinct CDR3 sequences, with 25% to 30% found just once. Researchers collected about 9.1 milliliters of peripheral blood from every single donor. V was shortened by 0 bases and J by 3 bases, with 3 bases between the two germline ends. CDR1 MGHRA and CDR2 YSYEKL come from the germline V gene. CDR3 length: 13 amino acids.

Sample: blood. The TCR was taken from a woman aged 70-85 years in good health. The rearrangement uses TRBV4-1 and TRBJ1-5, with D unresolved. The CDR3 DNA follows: TGCGCCAGCAGCCAAGACACCAATCAGCCCCAGCATTTT. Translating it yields CASSQDTNQPQHF.